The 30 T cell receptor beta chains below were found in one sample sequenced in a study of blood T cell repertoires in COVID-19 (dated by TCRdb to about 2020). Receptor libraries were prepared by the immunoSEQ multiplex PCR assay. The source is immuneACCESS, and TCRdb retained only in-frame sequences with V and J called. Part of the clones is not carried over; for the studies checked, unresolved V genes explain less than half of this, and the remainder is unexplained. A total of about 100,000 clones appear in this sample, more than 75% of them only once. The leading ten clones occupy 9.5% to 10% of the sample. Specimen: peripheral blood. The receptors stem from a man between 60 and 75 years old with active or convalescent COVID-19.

CDR3 DNA sequence: TGTGCCAGTAGTTCCCAGGCGTACACAGATACGCAGTATTTT. Translation gives CASSSQAYTDTQYF. The chain is built from TRBV19 and TRBJ2-3; D gene uncertain. V lost 5 bases, J lost 2 bases, and 11 bases lay in between. The CDR3 is 14 residues long. Per the germline V gene, CDR1 is LNHDA and CDR2 is SQIVND (reference sequence). The complete variable domain, with remaining parts taken from reference TRBV19 and TRBJ2-3, reads DGGITQSPKYLFRKEGQNVTLSCEQNLNHDAMYWYRQDPGQGLRLIYYSQIVNDFQKGDIAEGYSVSREKKESFPLTVTSAQKNPTAFYLCASSSQAYTDTQYFGPGTRLTVL.

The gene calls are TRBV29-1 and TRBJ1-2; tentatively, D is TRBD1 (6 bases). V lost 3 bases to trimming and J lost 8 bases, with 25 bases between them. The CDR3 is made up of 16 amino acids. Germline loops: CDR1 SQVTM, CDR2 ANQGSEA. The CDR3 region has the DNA TGCAGCGTTGAGGGCCCCGGCCCCACAGGGACTATCGGCTACACCTTC. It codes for CSVEGPGPTGTIGYTF.

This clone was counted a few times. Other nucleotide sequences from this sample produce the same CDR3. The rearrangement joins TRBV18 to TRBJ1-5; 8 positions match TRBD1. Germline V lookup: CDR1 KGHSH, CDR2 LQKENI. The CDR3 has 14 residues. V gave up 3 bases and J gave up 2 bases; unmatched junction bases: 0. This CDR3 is CASSPGQGNQPQHF. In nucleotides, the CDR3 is TGTGCCAGCTCACCGGGACAGGGCAATCAGCCCCAGCATTTT.

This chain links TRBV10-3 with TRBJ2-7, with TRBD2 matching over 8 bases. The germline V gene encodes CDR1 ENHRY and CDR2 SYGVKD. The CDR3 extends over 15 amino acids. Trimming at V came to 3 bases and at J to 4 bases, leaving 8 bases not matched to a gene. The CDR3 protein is CAISEPSGTRYEQYF. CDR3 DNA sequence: TGTGCCATCAGTGAACCGTCGGGGACTAGGTACGAGCAGTACTTC.

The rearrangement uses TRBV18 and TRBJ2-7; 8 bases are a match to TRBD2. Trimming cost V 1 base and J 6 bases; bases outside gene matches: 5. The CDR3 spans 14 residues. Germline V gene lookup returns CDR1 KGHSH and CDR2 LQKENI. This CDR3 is CASSPLGSGTEQYF. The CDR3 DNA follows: TGTGCCAGCTCACCACTGGGTAGCGGGACCGAGCAGTACTTC.

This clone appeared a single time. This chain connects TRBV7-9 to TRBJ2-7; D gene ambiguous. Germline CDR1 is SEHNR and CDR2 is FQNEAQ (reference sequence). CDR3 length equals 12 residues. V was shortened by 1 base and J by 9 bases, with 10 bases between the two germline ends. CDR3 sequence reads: CASSLVEIPQYF. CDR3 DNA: TGTGCCAGCAGCTTAGTGGAGATCCCGCAGTACTTC.

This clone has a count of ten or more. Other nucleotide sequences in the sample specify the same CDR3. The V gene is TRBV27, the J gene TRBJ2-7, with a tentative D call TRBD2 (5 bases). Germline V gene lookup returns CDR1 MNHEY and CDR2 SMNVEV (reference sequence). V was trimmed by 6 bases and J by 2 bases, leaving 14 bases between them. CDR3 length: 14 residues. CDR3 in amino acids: CASSLGGGTYEQYF. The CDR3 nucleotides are TGTGCCAGCAGCCTAGGCGGAGGAACCTACGAGCAGTACTTC.

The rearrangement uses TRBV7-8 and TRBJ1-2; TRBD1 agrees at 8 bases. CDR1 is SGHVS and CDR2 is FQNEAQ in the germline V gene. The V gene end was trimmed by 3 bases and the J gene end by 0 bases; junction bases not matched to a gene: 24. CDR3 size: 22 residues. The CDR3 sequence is CASSFPAADRVNSRVPNYGYTF. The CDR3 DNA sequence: TGTGCCAGCAGCTTCCCTGCCGCGGACAGGGTAAACTCACGGGTCCCTAACTATGGCTACACCTTC.

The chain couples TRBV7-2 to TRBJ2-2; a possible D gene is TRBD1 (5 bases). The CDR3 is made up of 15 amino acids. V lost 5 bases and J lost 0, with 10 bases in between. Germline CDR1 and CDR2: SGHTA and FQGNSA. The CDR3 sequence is CASSLDRPNTGELFF. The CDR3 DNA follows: TGTGCCAGCAGCCTAGACAGACCGAACACCGGGGAGCTGTTTTTT.

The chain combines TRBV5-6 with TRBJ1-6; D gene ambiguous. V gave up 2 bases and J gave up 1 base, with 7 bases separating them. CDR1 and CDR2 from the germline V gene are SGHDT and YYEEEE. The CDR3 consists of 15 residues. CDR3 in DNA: TGTGCCAGCAGCTTCCCCCCATCCTATAATTCACCCCTCCACTTT. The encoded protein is CASSFPPSYNSPLHF.

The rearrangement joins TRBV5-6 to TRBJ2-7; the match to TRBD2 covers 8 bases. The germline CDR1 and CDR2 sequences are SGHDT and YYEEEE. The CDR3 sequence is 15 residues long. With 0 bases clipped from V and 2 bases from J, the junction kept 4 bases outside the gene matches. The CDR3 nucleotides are TGTGCCAGCAGCTTGGAAAGCGGGGGCCCCTACGAGCAGTACGTC. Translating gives CASSLESGGPYEQYV.

The CDR3 loop reads CASSTRGTDTQYF. The CDR3, as DNA: TGTGCCAGCAGTACCAGGGGAACAGATACGCAGTATTTT. This chain connects TRBV27 to TRBJ2-3, with a tentative D call TRBD1 (6 bases). The germline gives CDR1 MNHEY, CDR2 SMNVEV (reference sequence). CDR3 length: 13 amino acids. Trimming removed 5 bases at V and 3 bases at J, with 9 bases between.

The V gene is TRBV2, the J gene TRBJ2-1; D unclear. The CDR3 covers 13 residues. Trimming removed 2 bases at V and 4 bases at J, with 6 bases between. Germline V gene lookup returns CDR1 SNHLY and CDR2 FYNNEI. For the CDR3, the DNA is TGTGCCAGCAGTGAAACAGTTTACAATGAGCAGTTCTTC. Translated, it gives CASSETVYNEQFF.

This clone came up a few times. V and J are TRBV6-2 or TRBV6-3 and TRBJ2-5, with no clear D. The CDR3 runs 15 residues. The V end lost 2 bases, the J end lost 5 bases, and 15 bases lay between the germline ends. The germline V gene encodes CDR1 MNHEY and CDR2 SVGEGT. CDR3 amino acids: CASSYELLLRETQYF. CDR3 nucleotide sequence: TGTGCCAGCAGTTACGAACTTCTACTGAGGGAGACCCAGTACTTC.

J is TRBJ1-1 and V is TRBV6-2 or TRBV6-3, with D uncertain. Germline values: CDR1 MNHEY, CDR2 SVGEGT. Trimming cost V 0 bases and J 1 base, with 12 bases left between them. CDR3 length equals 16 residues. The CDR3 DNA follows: TGTGCCAGCAGTTACTCCCCGGTTTCGGGGAACACTGAAGCTTTCTTT. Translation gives CASSYSPVSGNTEAFF.

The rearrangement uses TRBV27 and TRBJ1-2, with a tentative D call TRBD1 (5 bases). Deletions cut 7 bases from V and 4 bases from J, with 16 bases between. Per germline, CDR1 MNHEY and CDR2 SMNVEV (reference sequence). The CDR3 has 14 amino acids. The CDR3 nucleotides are TGTGCCAGCAAGAGGGACTTAGGAGGCTATGGCTACACCTTC. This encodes CASKRDLGGYGYTF.

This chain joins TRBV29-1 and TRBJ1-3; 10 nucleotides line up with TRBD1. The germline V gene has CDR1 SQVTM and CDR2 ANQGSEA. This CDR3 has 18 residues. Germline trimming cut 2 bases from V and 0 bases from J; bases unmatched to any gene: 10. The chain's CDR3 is CSVELTGGRSDSGNTIYF. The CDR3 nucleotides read TGCAGCGTTGAATTGACAGGGGGCCGGAGCGACTCTGGAAACACCATATATTTT.

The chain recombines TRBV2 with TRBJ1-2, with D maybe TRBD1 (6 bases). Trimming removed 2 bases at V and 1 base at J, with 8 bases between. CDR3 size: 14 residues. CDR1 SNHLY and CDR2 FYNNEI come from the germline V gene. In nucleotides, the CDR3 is TGTGCCAGCAGTGAAACGGACAGTAACTATGGCTACACCTTC. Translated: CASSETDSNYGYTF.

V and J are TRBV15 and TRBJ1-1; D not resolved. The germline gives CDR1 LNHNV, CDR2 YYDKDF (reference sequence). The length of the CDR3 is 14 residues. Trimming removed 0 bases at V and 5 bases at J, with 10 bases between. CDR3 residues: CATSRERVSTEAFF. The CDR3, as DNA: TGTGCCACCAGCAGAGAGAGGGTTAGTACTGAAGCTTTCTTT.

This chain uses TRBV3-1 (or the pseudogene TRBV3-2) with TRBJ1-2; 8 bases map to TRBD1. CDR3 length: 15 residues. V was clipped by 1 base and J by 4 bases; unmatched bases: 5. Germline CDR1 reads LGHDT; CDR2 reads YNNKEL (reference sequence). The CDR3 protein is CASSQVSGGAYGYTF. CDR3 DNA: TGTGCCAGCAGCCAAGTCTCAGGGGGCGCCTATGGCTACACCTTC.

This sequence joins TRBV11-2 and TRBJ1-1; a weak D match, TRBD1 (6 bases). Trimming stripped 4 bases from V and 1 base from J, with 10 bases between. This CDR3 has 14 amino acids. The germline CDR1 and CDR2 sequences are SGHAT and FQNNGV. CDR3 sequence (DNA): TGTGCCAGCAGCTGGGACACTCCGAACACTGAAGCTTTCTTT. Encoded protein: CASSWDTPNTEAFF.

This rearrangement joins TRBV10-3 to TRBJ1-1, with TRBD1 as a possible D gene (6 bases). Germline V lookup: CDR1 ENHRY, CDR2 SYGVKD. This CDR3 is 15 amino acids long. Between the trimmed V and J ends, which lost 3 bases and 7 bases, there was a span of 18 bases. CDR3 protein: CAISDAGEGRIEAFF. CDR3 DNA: TGTGCCATCAGTGATGCAGGGGAGGGAAGGATTGAAGCTTTCTTT.

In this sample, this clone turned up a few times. The CDR3 spells CASSQLGMAGNTIYF. For the CDR3, the DNA is TGTGCCAGCAGCCAACTGGGCATGGCTGGAAACACCATATATTTT. The chain employs TRBV3-1 (or the pseudogene TRBV3-2) and TRBJ1-3; D is ambiguous. Germline V gives CDR1 LGHDT, CDR2 YNNKEL (reference sequence). This CDR3 region has 15 residues. V was shortened by 2 bases and J by 2 bases, with 10 bases between the two germline ends.

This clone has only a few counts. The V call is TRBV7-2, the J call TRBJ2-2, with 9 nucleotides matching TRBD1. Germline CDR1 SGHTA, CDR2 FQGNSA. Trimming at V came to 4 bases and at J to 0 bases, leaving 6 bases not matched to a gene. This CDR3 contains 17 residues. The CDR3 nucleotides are TGTGCCAGCAGCTCGTCCTACAGGGGGCCGAACACCGGGGAGCTGTTTTTT. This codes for CASSSSYRGPNTGELFF.

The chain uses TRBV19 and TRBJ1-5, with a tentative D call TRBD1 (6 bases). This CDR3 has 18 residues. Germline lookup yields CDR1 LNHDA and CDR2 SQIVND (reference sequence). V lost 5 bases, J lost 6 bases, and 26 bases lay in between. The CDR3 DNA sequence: TGTGCCAGTAGTCAACTCGTCGGGACACCCCGAGGGAGTCAGCCCCAGCATTTT. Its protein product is CASSQLVGTPRGSQPQHF.

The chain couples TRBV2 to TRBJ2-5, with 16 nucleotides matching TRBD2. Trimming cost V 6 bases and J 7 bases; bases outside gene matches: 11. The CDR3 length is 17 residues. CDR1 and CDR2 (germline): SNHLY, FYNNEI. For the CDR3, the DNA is TGTGCCAGCAGAAGGGGACTAGCGGGAGGGACGAAGGCGACCCAGTACTTC. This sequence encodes CASRRGLAGGTKATQYF.

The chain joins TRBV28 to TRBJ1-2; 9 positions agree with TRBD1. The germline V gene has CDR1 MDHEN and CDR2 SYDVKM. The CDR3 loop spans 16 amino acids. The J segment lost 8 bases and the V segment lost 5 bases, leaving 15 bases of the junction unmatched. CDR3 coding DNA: TGTGCCAGCAGTCCCCGTCCCGGGACAGGGCTTCGGGGCTACACCTTC. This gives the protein CASSPRPGTGLRGYTF.

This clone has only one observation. The CDR3 here is CASSLGTDRGINSPLHF. CDR3 sequence (DNA): TGTGCCAGCAGCTTGGGAACCGACAGGGGAATAAATTCACCCCTCCACTTT. The chain has TRBV5-4 and TRBJ1-6; TRBD1 matches 8 bases. The CDR3 extends over 17 amino acids. Germline V gives CDR1 SGHNT, CDR2 YYREEE (reference sequence). J lost 7 bases, V lost 0 bases, and 9 bases had no gene match.

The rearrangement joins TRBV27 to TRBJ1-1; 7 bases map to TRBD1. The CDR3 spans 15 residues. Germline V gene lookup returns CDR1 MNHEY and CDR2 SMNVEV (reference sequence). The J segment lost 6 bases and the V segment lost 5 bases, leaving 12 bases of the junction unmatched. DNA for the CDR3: TGTGCCAGCAGTCCGACGACAGGGAAGGTGCCTGAAGCTTTCTTT. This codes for CASSPTTGKVPEAFF.

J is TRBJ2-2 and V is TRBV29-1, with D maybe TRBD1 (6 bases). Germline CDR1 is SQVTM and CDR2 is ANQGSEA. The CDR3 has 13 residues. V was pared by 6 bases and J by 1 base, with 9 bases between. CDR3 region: CSVEQGNTGELFF. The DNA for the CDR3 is TGCAGCGTCGAACAGGGGAACACCGGGGAGCTGTTTTTT.